Presented here are 30 T cell receptor beta chains from one specimen sequenced in a study of blood T cells in healthy people across ages. Alongside a J-beta primer mix, a sample-barcoded 5' primer served in a second PCR lasting roughly 7 to 12 cycles. One entry per CDR3 protein results from TCRdb running MiXCR on the 5' RACE reads. Seen here are over a million distinct CDR3 sequences, around two fifths observed once, and the top ten hold 7% to 9.5%. The sequenced sample consisted of blood. The receptors originated from a woman under 30 in good health.

Notes on this clonotype: The junction departs from the called germline gene at one end, perhaps through a read error. The genes are TRBV20-1 and TRBJ1-5, with TRBD1 matching 9 bases. CDR1 is DFQATT and CDR2 is SNEGSKA in the germline V gene (reference sequence). This CDR3 comprises 14 residues. The CDR3 reads CSAREGTGLQPRHF. CDR3 in DNA: TGCAGTGCTAGAGAAGGGACAGGGCTGCAGCCCCGGCATTTT.

The table lists this clonotype with a few counts. This chain links TRBV18 with TRBJ2-1; D not resolved. This CDR3 comprises 14 residues. The V gene's germline CDR1 is KGHSH and CDR2 LQKENI. The germline V and J ends were trimmed by 4 bases and 2 bases, with 9 bases remaining between them. The DNA of the CDR3 is TGTGCCAGCTCACAGACGGTACCCTACAATGAGCAGTTCTTC. It is translated as CASSQTVPYNEQFF.

The chain uses TRBV6-5 and TRBJ2-6; D uncertain. V lost 2 bases to trimming and J lost 4 bases, with 9 bases between them. The CDR3 has 15 amino acids. Germline V gene lookup returns CDR1 MNHEY and CDR2 SVGAGI. The CDR3 is CASSYLTGGANVLTF. The CDR3 DNA reads as TGTGCCAGCAGTTACCTTACCGGGGGGGCCAACGTCCTGACTTTC.

This clonotype has more than one count but fewer than ten. The rearrangement links TRBV4-1 to TRBJ2-5; D might be TRBD2 (6 bases). This CDR3 spans 12 amino acids. V was cut by 1 base and J by 8 bases, with 8 bases left in between. CDR1 is MGHRA and CDR2 is YSYEKL in the germline V gene. CDR3 residues: CASSQAGSTQYF. The CDR3, as DNA: TGCGCCAGCAGCCAAGCCGGGAGCACCCAGTACTTC.

This chain uses TRBV9 with TRBJ1-2, with 8 bases matching TRBD1. From germline, CDR1 is SGDLS and CDR2 YYNGEE. The trim removed 4 bases at V and 4 bases at J, leaving 9 bases unmatched. The CDR3 covers 15 residues. The CDR3 nucleotides read TGTGCCAGCAGCTCCGGACAGGGTAAAAGCTATGGCTACACCTTC. As protein: CASSSGQGKSYGYTF.

Ten or more counts support this clonotype. One end of the junction is discordant with germline, which a read error may explain. The rearrangement links TRBV5-1 to TRBJ1-2, with 10 bases lining up with TRBD1. The CDR3 spans 13 residues. The germline V gene encodes CDR1 SGHRS and CDR2 YFSETQ. CDR3 sequence (DNA): TGTGCAAGCTCGGGGGGACAGGGGTATGGCTACACCTTC. Translating gives CASSGGQGYGYTF.

The V call is TRBV12-3 or TRBV12-4, the J call TRBJ1-2, with D perhaps matching TRBD1 (5 bases). The CDR3 is 14 residues long. Deletions cut 6 bases from V and 2 bases from J, with 13 bases between. In nucleotides, the CDR3 is TGTGCCAGCAGAAAAACGGGGGTGAACTATGGCTACACCTTC. Protein sequence: CASRKTGVNYGYTF.

The CDR3 loop is CASSPRQGNNEQFF. CDR3 in DNA: TGTGCCAGCAGCCCCAGACAGGGGAACAATGAGCAGTTCTTC. The chain recombines TRBV11-2 with TRBJ2-1, with 8 bases matching TRBD1. Per germline, CDR1 SGHAT and CDR2 FQNNGV. This CDR3 comprises 14 residues. The J segment lost 5 bases and the V segment lost 5 bases, leaving 5 bases of the junction unmatched.

The chain carries TRBV29-1 and TRBJ2-3, with 8 bases identical to TRBD2. Looked up from germline, CDR1 is SQVTM and CDR2 is ANQGSEA. There are 14 residues in the CDR3. V shed 7 bases, J shed 4 bases, and the junction held 10 bases outside the gene matches. The CDR3 loop reads CSAPLTSDPDTQYF. The CDR3 nucleotides read TGCAGCGCCCCTTTGACTAGCGACCCAGATACGCAGTATTTT.

This chain joins TRBV10-3 and TRBJ1-2, with D perhaps TRBD1 (6 bases). The CDR3 is made up of 13 amino acids. CDR1 and CDR2 (germline): ENHRY, SYGVKD. V was trimmed by 6 bases and J by 3 bases, leaving 11 bases between them. The CDR3 DNA is TGTGCCATCAGCTCAGGGGACTACTATGGCTACACCTTC. It yields the protein CAISSGDYYGYTF.

The gene calls are TRBV11-2 and TRBJ2-1, with 9 bases matching TRBD2. The germline V gene encodes CDR1 SGHAT and CDR2 FQNNGV. V dropped 1 base and J dropped 7; count of bases not matched to a gene: 8. The CDR3 is 16 residues long. Written as DNA, the CDR3 is TGTGCCAGCAGCTTAGCCCAAGTAGCGGGGGTTAATGAGCAGTTCTTC. This gives the protein CASSLAQVAGVNEQFF.

This chain joins TRBV5-6 and TRBJ1-3; 8 bases agree with TRBD1. Germline loops: CDR1 SGHDT, CDR2 YYEEEE. V dropped 4 bases and J dropped 4; count of bases not matched to a gene: 7. CDR3 length equals 15 residues. The CDR3 region has the DNA TGTGCCAGCAGCGTATACAGGGGGTCCGGAAACACCATATATTTT. Protein sequence: CASSVYRGSGNTIYF.

This clonotype came up a few times. The chain is built from TRBV5-1 and TRBJ2-4; possibly TRBD2 for D (7 bases). Per the germline V gene, CDR1 is SGHRS and CDR2 is YFSETQ. This CDR3 is 13 amino acids long. Trimming cost V 6 bases and J 10 bases, with 17 bases left between them. CDR3 DNA sequence: TGCGCCAGCACGGGGGGCTTACGGCTTATTCAGTACTTC. This encodes CASTGGLRLIQYF.

The chain is built from TRBV6-5 and TRBJ2-1, with D perhaps matching TRBD2 (6 bases). V lost 8 bases to trimming and J lost 6 bases, with 17 bases between them. This CDR3 has 14 amino acids. Looked up from germline, CDR1 is MNHEY and CDR2 is SVGAGI. The CDR3 region is CASCQASDINEQFF. The CDR3 coding sequence is TGTGCCAGCTGCCAGGCTAGCGACATCAATGAGCAGTTCTTC.

V is TRBV7-2 and J is TRBJ2-1; 12 nucleotides match TRBD1. The J call may be incorrect, as the DNA end agrees better with TRBJ2-7. This CDR3 has 15 residues. Germline V gene data show CDR1 as SGHTA and CDR2 as FQGNSA. In nucleotides, the CDR3 is TGTGCCAGCAATTTAGGGACAGGGGGCTACAATGAGCAGTACTTC. This gives the protein CASNLGTGGYNEQYF.

There are a few counts of this clonotype. The chain couples TRBV5-5 to TRBJ2-7, with a possible D match to TRBD2 (6 bases). V lost 2 bases and J 3 bases, leaving 15 bases between the germline ends. The CDR3 sequence is 15 residues long. CDR1 and CDR2 from the germline V gene are SGHKS and YYEKEE (reference sequence). CDR3 coding DNA: TGTGCCAGCAGCTTCTCCCGGGAGCAGGTCTACGAGCAGTACTTC. Encoded protein: CASSFSREQVYEQYF.

This clonotype was seen a few times. Possible read error: a much larger clone is one base away. The chain is built from TRBV7-2 and TRBJ1-2; D might be TRBD1 (6 bases). Germline CDR1 reads SGHTA; CDR2 reads FQGNSA. This CDR3 is 15 amino acids long. The CDR3 loop reads CAGSLAEQGNYGYTF. The CDR3, as DNA: TGTGCCGGCAGCCTAGCGGAGCAGGGGAACTATGGCTACACCTTC.

The chain recombines TRBV21-1 with TRBJ2-1; the table's D call, TRBD2, was not checked against the DNA. TRBV21-1 is termed a pseudogene. CDR3 length: 13 residues. In DNA form, the CDR3 reads TGTGCCAGCAGCAAACTAGATAGTCCCCGGGGGTTCTTC. Amino acid sequence: CASSKLDSPRGFF.

This clonotype was counted between two and nine times. The rearrangement joins TRBV3-1 to TRBJ2-3; no clear D. This CDR3 contains 11 residues. V was pared by 8 bases and J by 4 bases, with 7 bases between. CDR1 and CDR2 (germline): LGHDT, YNNKEL (reference sequence). As DNA, the CDR3 is TGTGCCAGCGGCAGGCCAGATACGCAGTATTTT. It is translated as CASGRPDTQYF.

This clonotype has more than one count but fewer than ten. The chain recombines TRBV14 with TRBJ2-7, with D perhaps matching TRBD2 (5 bases). V lost 4 bases to trimming and J lost 0 bases, with 13 bases between them. CDR1 is SGHDN and CDR2 is FVKESK in the germline V gene. This CDR3 is 15 amino acids long. The CDR3 nucleotides read TGTGCCAGCAGCCCCGGGAAGCGGAGCTCCTACGAGCAGTACTTC. It codes for CASSPGKRSSYEQYF.

The chain carries TRBV25-1 and TRBJ2-7; 8 bases are shared with TRBD1. This CDR3 contains 15 residues. Germline trimming cut 4 bases from V and 3 bases from J; bases unmatched to any gene: 8. Germline CDR1 MGHDK, CDR2 SYGVNS. CDR3 residues: CASSVPDRGIYEQYF. The CDR3 DNA follows: TGTGCCAGCAGTGTTCCCGACAGGGGTATCTACGAGCAGTACTTC.

The V gene is TRBV11-1, the J gene TRBJ1-2; 8 bases map to TRBD1. V dropped 5 bases and J dropped 4; count of bases not matched to a gene: 9. The CDR3 extends over 15 amino acids. The germline CDR1 and CDR2 sequences are SGHAT and FQDESV (reference sequence). The CDR3 DNA reads as TGTGCCAGCAGCCAATCGGACAGGGACTTCTATGGCTACACCTTC. This translates into CASSQSDRDFYGYTF. Full variable domain (remainder filled in from reference TRBV11-1 and TRBJ1-2): EAEVAQSPRYKITEKSQAVAFWCDPISGHATLYWYRQILGQGPELLVQFQDESVVDDSQLPKDRFSAERLKGVDSTLKIQPAELGDSAMYLCASSQSDRDFYGYTFGSGTRLTVV.

The rearrangement joins TRBV7-2 to TRBJ1-4, with TRBD1 as a possible D gene (5 bases). V gave up 2 bases and J gave up 5 bases, with 24 bases separating them. Per germline, CDR1 SGHTA and CDR2 FQGNSA. The CDR3 extends over 19 amino acids. CDR3 in amino acids: CASSLSDGRTGQKNEKLFF. In DNA, the CDR3 is TGTGCCAGCAGCTTATCGGACGGCAGGACGGGGCAGAAAAATGAAAAACTGTTTTTT.

A few counts support this clonotype. The V and J genes are TRBV7-2 and TRBJ2-1, with D uncertain. Germline assignment: CDR1 SGHTA and CDR2 FQGNSA. The V and J ends lost 2 bases and 1 base respectively, with 6 bases between them. CDR3 length equals 14 residues. CDR3 nucleotide sequence: TGTGCCAGCAGCTTAAAGCTTTCCTACAATGAGCAGTTCTTC. It translates to CASSLKLSYNEQFF.

This rearrangement joins TRBV4-1 to TRBJ2-3; the D is unclear. The CDR3 is made up of 13 amino acids. Germline values: CDR1 MGHRA, CDR2 YSYEKL. The V end was cut by 3 bases, the J end by 3 bases, with 7 bases between. The CDR3 here is CASSHILTDTQYF. In DNA, the CDR3 is TGCGCCAGCAGCCACATACTAACAGATACGCAGTATTTT.

Only a few counts were recorded for this clonotype. The rearrangement uses TRBV3-1 and TRBJ2-5, with no clear D. Germline V CDR1 and CDR2: LGHDT, YNNKEL (reference sequence). The V end lost 2 bases, the J end lost 5 bases, and 6 bases lay between the germline ends. The length of the CDR3 is 12 residues. CDR3 DNA: TGTGCCAGCAGCCAATCGTGGGAGACCCAGTACTTC. This gives the protein CASSQSWETQYF.

The chain couples TRBV7-2 to TRBJ2-2; no reliable D call. V lost 1 base, J lost 4 bases, and 10 bases lay in between. This CDR3 spans 15 amino acids. Germline CDR1 is SGHTA and CDR2 is FQGNSA. The CDR3 loop is CASSLGALGTGELFF. CDR3 sequence (DNA): TGTGCCAGCAGCTTAGGGGCCCTGGGCACCGGGGAGCTGTTTTTT. Supplemented by reference TRBV7-2 and TRBJ2-2, the full variable domain reads GAGVSQSPSNKVTEKGKDVELRCDPISGHTALYWYRQSLGQGLEFLIYFQGNSAPDKSGLPSDRFSAERTGGSVSTLTIQRTQQEDSAVYLCASSLGALGTGELFFGEGSRLTVL.

Only a few counts were recorded for this clonotype. The chain joins TRBV20-1 to TRBJ1-1; D is perhaps TRBD1 (5 bases). Germline CDR1 reads DFQATT; CDR2 reads SNEGSKA (reference sequence). The CDR3 totals 13 residues. Trimming cost V 3 bases and J 2 bases, with 10 bases left between them. The CDR3 sequence is CSAREQANTEAFF. The CDR3 nucleotides read TGCAGTGCTAGGGAACAGGCAAACACTGAAGCTTTCTTT.

This rearrangement joins TRBV18 to TRBJ2-7; perhaps D is TRBD1 or TRBD2 (5 bases each). Deletions cut 3 bases from V and 3 bases from J, with 12 bases between. The CDR3 covers 14 residues. CDR1 and CDR2 (germline): KGHSH, LQKENI. DNA of the CDR3: TGTGCCAGCTCACCGGGGGTTGACGGCTACGAGCAGTACTTC. Residues: CASSPGVDGYEQYF.

The CDR3 nucleotides are TGCAGTGCGGGGGCGGGACAGGTCTATGGCTACACCTTC. Its protein product is CSAGAGQVYGYTF. The V call is TRBV20-1, the J call TRBJ1-2, with 8 bases identical to TRBD1. This CDR3 contains 13 residues. Germline-derived CDR1 and CDR2 are DFQATT and SNEGSKA (reference sequence). The V and J ends lost 6 bases and 4 bases, in that order; junction bases with no gene match: 7.